A single T cell receptor (beta chain) is shown here with its context. Its antigen is undetermined. The time point here: cycle 4 day 1 (C4D1), after 5 to 7 weeks of nivolumab. In every patient, relapse followed autologous stem cell transplantation, while exposure to brentuximab vedotin differed. Generated by immunoSEQ multiplex PCR, the TCRdb table keeps only in-frame clones and is missing some. The sample has several thousand clones, approximately 80% seen once. The data stem from a study of PD-1 blockade in classical Hodgkin lymphoma. Study summary: Every 2 weeks, patients had 3 mg/kg nivolumab intravenously. Study-level points and caveats: The origin of the repertoire differences remains undefined, with disease activity or prior therapy as possible causes. Only CD4+ TCR diversity, not CD8+, had risen significantly by C4D1.

After removal of 1 base from V and 4 bases from J, the junction contained 2 bases not matched to a gene. CDR3 size: 15 residues. Germline loops: CDR1 SGHAT, CDR2 FQNNGV. The source is a human donor with classical Hodgkin lymphoma. The V and J genes are TRBV11-2 and TRBJ2-1, with 9 bases fitting TRBD2. The specimen comprised peripheral blood mononuclear cells (PBMCs), sampled before the fourth cycle of nivolumab. CDR3 amino acids: CASSLATSGYNEQFF. In nucleotides, the CDR3 is TGTGCCAGCAGCTTAGCGACTAGCGGTTACAATGAGCAGTTCTTC.